The 21 T cell receptor beta chains reported below all come from one sample, sequenced in a study of neurological immune-mediated disorders. Time point indicated: technical triplicate 1. TCRdb re-derived calls from the 5' RACE reads in MiXCR, one entry per CDR3 protein. This sample has 35,000 to 40,000 distinct CDR3 sequences, with approximately 12% found just once. Sequencing input: PBMCs. These receptors came from a man in his sixties with HTLV-1-associated myelopathy (HAM/TSP).

This clonotype was counted at least ten times. The chain couples TRBV29-1 to TRBJ1-1; TRBD1 might be the D (5 bases). In germline, CDR1 is SQVTM, CDR2 ANQGSEA. This CDR3 is 12 amino acids long. Deletions cut 4 bases from V and 8 bases from J, with 14 bases between. CDR3 sequence: CSVALQGSEAFF. CDR3 in DNA: TGCAGCGTTGCTCTTCAGGGATCAGAAGCTTTCTTT.

A note on this clonotype: The conserved phenylalanine or tryptophan is not found at the CDR3 terminus, so this likely reflects a read error. The rearrangement links TRBV27 to TRBJ2-3; possible D gene TRBD1, 5 bases. The CDR3 is made up of 15 amino acids. Germline CDR1 is MNHEY and CDR2 is SMNVEV (reference sequence). Trimming took off 2 bases at V and 4 bases at J, with 13 bases between the two ends. The CDR3 nucleotides are TGTGCCAGCAGTTTAGGACGGACAAGCGCAGATACGCAGTATTAT. Translating it yields CASSLGRTSADTQYY.

By sample share, this clonotype is medium-sized. V usage is TRBV9 and J usage is TRBJ2-1; D remains unclear. This CDR3 contains 13 residues. V gave up 4 bases and J gave up 6 bases, with 11 bases separating them. Germline V gene data show CDR1 as SGDLS and CDR2 as YYNGEE. CDR3 protein: CASSLPSSNEQFF. The CDR3 region has the DNA TGTGCCAGCAGCCTCCCCTCATCCAATGAGCAGTTCTTC.

As for this clonotype: Germline is not matched at one junction end, which may reflect a read error. The J gene is TRBJ1-1, the V gene TRBV6-2 or TRBV6-3; D unclear. Germline values: CDR1 MNHEY, CDR2 SVGEGT. The CDR3 has 11 amino acids. The CDR3 nucleotides read TGTGCCGTAACACAGAACTCTGAAGCTTTCTTT. It is translated as CAVTQNSEAFF.

This clonotype was observed many times. The chain is built from TRBV7-2 and TRBJ2-7; D uncertain. V lost 1 base to trimming and J lost 0 bases, with 4 bases between them. There are 13 residues in the CDR3. CDR1 SGHTA and CDR2 FQGNSA come from the germline V gene. The CDR3 here is CASSLEVSYEQYF. The CDR3 coding sequence is TGTGCCAGCAGCTTAGAGGTCTCCTACGAGCAGTACTTC.

This sequence joins TRBV2 and TRBJ2-3; the match to TRBD2 covers 10 bases. The germline CDR1 and CDR2 sequences are SNHLY and FYNNEI. CDR3 length: 14 residues. The ends lost 9 bases at V and 4 bases at J; junction bases unmatched: 7. The CDR3 DNA is TGTGCCAGTCTGAAGCGGGAGGGAGCAGATACGCAGTATTTT. It yields the protein CASLKREGADTQYF.

The chain couples TRBV10-3 to TRBJ1-2, with 12 bases aligning to TRBD1. The CDR3 is 14 amino acids. Germline V gives CDR1 ENHRY, CDR2 SYGVKD. CDR3 region: CDTKVGQGAGGYTF. The CDR3 DNA follows: TGTGACACGAAGGTGGGACAGGGGGCAGGGGGCTACACCTTC.

The sample holds many counts of this clonotype. V usage is TRBV7-8 and J usage is TRBJ2-7; D is uncertain. Trimming pared 1 base from V and 2 bases from J, leaving 18 bases between. Germline CDR1 reads SGHVS; CDR2 reads FQNEAQ. The CDR3 covers 17 residues. CDR3 region: CASSLVSVTLRTYEQYF. CDR3 nucleotides: TGTGCCAGCAGCTTAGTTTCGGTGACACTACGTACCTACGAGCAGTACTTC.

Many counts were recorded for this clonotype. This sequence joins TRBV6-2 or TRBV6-3 and TRBJ2-7, with D perhaps TRBD2 (6 bases). The CDR3 extends over 15 amino acids. Trimming took off 2 bases at V and 4 bases at J, with 15 bases between the two ends. The V gene's germline CDR1 is MNHEY and CDR2 SVGEGT. CDR3 sequence: CASSYIEEGRYEQYF. CDR3 bases: TGTGCCAGCAGTTACATAGAGGAGGGACGGTACGAGCAGTACTTC.

In this sample, this clonotype turned up many times. This chain uses TRBV7-6 with TRBJ2-3; 12 bases match TRBD2. The CDR3 sequence is 16 residues long. V lost 3 bases to trimming and J lost 0 bases; unmatched junction nucleotides: 1. Germline CDR1 SGHVS, CDR2 FNYEAQ. CDR3 nucleotides: TGTGCCAGCAGCTTGGGACTAGCGGGTAGCACAGATACGCAGTATTTT. Translating it yields CASSLGLAGSTDTQYF.

This clonotype was seen repeatedly, ten times or more. This sequence joins TRBV20-1 and TRBJ1-1; D possibly corresponds to TRBD1 (6 bases). The germline V and J ends were trimmed by 6 bases and 1 base, with 21 bases remaining between them. The CDR3 is 16 residues long. Germline V gene data show CDR1 as DFQATT and CDR2 as SNEGSKA (reference sequence). CDR3 nucleotide sequence: TGCAGTGCATCCTGGGGGTGGGGGGGACAGAACACTGAAGCTTTCTTT. Amino acids: CSASWGWGGQNTEAFF.

This clonotype came up many times. This sequence joins TRBV11-2 and TRBJ1-1; TRBD1 aligns across 7 bases. This CDR3 is built from 14 residues. Trimming at V came to 4 bases and at J to 3 bases, leaving 5 bases not matched to a gene. Germline-derived CDR1 and CDR2 are SGHAT and FQNNGV. The chain's CDR3 is CASSSLQGYTEAFF. For the CDR3, the DNA is TGTGCCAGCAGCTCACTACAGGGGTACACTGAAGCTTTCTTT.

In its sample, this clonotype was seen many times. Here the CDR3 reads CASSLGHKLYEQYF. For the CDR3, the DNA is TGTGCCAGCAGCCTGGGACATAAACTCTACGAGCAGTACTTC. The rearrangement uses TRBV5-5 and TRBJ2-7, with D perhaps matching TRBD1 (6 bases). CDR1 is SGHKS, CDR2 YYEKEE, per germline (reference sequence). V was cut by 4 bases and J by 3 bases, with 14 bases left in between. CDR3 size: 14 residues.

This clonotype was detected ten times or more. The chain combines TRBV5-1 with TRBJ2-7; D is possibly TRBD1 or TRBD2 (5 bases each). Trimming left V 0 bases short and J 5 bases short, with 12 bases between. Germline loops: CDR1 SGHRS, CDR2 YFSETQ. The CDR3 covers 14 residues. The CDR3 loop reads CASSLGGIQNEQYF. CDR3 nucleotides: TGCGCCAGCAGCTTGGGGGGGATCCAGAACGAGCAGTACTTC. The whole variable domain, filled in from reference TRBV5-1 and TRBJ2-7, reads KAGVTQTPRYLIKTRGQQVTLSCSPISGHRSVSWYQQTPGQGLQFLFEYFSETQRNKGNFPGRFSGRQFSNSRSEMNVSTLELGDSALYLCASSLGGIQNEQYFGPGTRLTVT.

Ten or more counts support this clonotype. V gene TRBV5-5 combines with J gene TRBJ2-3; 10 nucleotides line up with TRBD2. J gave up 3 bases and V 5 bases, and 6 bases lay outside the gene matches. Germline assignment: CDR1 SGHKS and CDR2 YYEKEE (reference sequence). This CDR3 is 15 amino acids long. The CDR3 region has the DNA TGTGCCAGCAGTTCTAGCGGGAGCAGAACAGATACGCAGTATTTT. This encodes CASSSSGSRTDTQYF.

In this sample, this clonotype turned up many times. The chain carries TRBV29-1 and TRBJ1-1, with D possibly TRBD1 on 6 matching bases. The V gene's germline CDR1 is SQVTM and CDR2 ANQGSEA. The V end lost 3 bases, the J end lost 11 bases, and 16 bases lay between the germline ends. The CDR3 is made up of 12 amino acids. Written as DNA, the CDR3 is TGCAGCGTTGATCCTGCGGGGGCCCGTGCTTTCTTT. This translates into CSVDPAGARAFF.

This clonotype was found many times. The chain uses TRBV20-1 and TRBJ2-1, with D unresolved. The CDR3 covers 13 residues. The germline V gene has CDR1 DFQATT and CDR2 SNEGSKA (reference sequence). V was trimmed by 1 base and J by 6 bases, leaving 10 bases between them. The CDR3 sequence is CSARAPYVNEQFF. The CDR3 region has the DNA TGCAGTGCTAGAGCCCCTTACGTCAATGAGCAGTTCTTC.

This clonotype was seen many times. The genes are TRBV7-8 and TRBJ2-3; 7 nucleotides agree with TRBD2. The germline V gene has CDR1 SGHVS and CDR2 FQNEAQ. The length of the CDR3 is 14 residues. V trimming: 6 bases; J trimming: 3 bases; junction bases outside the gene matches: 6. The CDR3 DNA follows: TGTGCCAGCAGTTGGACTAGAGGAACAGATACGCAGTATTTT. The encoded protein is CASSWTRGTDTQYF.

This clonotype appeared many times. This rearrangement joins TRBV29-1 to TRBJ1-1; TRBD1 might be the D (5 bases). The CDR3 extends over 12 amino acids. Germline assignment: CDR1 SQVTM and CDR2 ANQGSEA. The V end lost 5 bases, the J end lost 1 base, and 8 bases lay between the germline ends. CDR3 DNA sequence: TGCAGCGTTTCAACAGGGAACACTGAAGCTTTCTTT. Protein product: CSVSTGNTEAFF.

This clonotype was found many times. The rearrangement joins TRBV12-3 or TRBV12-4 to TRBJ2-2, with 7 bases lining up with TRBD1. J gave up 9 bases and V 3 bases, and 7 bases lay outside the gene matches. The CDR3 is 14 residues long. This chain's CDR3 is CASSLDIGGRELFF. The CDR3 DNA sequence: TGTGCCAGCAGTTTGGACATAGGGGGCCGGGAGCTGTTTTTT.

This clonotype was observed at least ten times. The chain has TRBV6-6 and TRBJ1-5, with a weak D call TRBD1 (5 bases). The V end lost 11 bases, the J end lost 4 bases, and 9 bases lay between the germline ends. CDR1 and CDR2 from the germline V gene are MNHNY and SVGAGI (reference sequence). The CDR3 is 11 residues long. CDR3: CAGGVNQPQHF. CDR3 DNA: TGTGCCGGGGGGGTAAATCAGCCCCAGCATTTT.